This record concerns one T cell receptor (beta chain) sequence. Its antigen is unidentified. The table came from immunoSEQ multiplex PCR; TCRdb's copy has only in-frame clones and leaves some out. Of 40,000 to 45,000 clones in the sample, around 77% were seen once. Per the germline V gene, CDR1 is SGHRS and CDR2 is YFSETQ. Trimming removed 3 bases from V and 4 bases from J, with 20 bases in between. There are 17 residues in the CDR3. This record belongs to a study of vaccination effects on CD4 cells after COVID-19. Background on the study: Participants got two doses of BNT162b2 or mRNA-1273 vaccine. Notes on the study in general: Late after vaccination, infection- and vaccine-induced clones showed marked clonal contraction.

Ahead of sequencing, the ViraFEST assay grew antigen-specific CD4+ T cells using viral peptide pools. The culture ran for about 11 days, and then CD4+ T cells were isolated. Vaccinated participants had no history of SARS-CoV-2 infection and tested negative for nucleocapsid antibodies. In culture with 9.5 to 10 IU/ml IL-2 and approximately 9.1 ug/ml peptides, PBMC were grown at two million per well. Half-medium exchanges with IL-2 medium took place on days 3 and 7. The input for sequencing was CD4+ T cells from PBMCs cultured with HCoV-NL63 spike peptides, taken before COVID-19 vaccination. The chain uses TRBV5-1 and TRBJ2-1; D may be TRBD2 (6 bases). The origin of this receptor is a human donor who received a COVID-19 vaccine. In nucleotides, the CDR3 is TGCGCCAGCAGCTCGGAAGGGACTTTCACCAATTACAATGAGCAGTTCTTC. It codes for CASSSEGTFTNYNEQFF. Looking up the rest from reference TRBV5-1 and TRBJ2-1 gives the full variable domain: KAGVTQTPRYLIKTRGQQVTLSCSPISGHRSVSWYQQTPGQGLQFLFEYFSETQRNKGNFPGRFSGRQFSNSRSEMNVSTLELGDSALYLCASSSEGTFTNYNEQFFGPGTRLTVL.